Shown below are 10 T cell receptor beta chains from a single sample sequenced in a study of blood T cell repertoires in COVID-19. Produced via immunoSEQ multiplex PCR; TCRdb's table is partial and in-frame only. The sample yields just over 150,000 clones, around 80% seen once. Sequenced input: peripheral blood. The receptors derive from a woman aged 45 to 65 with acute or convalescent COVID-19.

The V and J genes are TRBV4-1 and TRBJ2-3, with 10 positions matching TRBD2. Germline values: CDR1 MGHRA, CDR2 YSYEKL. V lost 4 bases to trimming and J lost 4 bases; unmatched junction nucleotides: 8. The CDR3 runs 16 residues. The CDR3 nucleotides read TGCGCCAGCAGCCTCTATTCCGGGACTAGCGCAGATACGCAGTATTTT. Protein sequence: CASSLYSGTSADTQYF.

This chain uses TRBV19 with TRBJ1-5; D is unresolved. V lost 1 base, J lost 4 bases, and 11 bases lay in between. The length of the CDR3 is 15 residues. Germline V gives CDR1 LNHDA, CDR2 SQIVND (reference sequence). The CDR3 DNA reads TGTGCCAGTAGTATAGCGGCAGGCATTAATCAGCCCCAGCATTTT. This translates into CASSIAAGINQPQHF.

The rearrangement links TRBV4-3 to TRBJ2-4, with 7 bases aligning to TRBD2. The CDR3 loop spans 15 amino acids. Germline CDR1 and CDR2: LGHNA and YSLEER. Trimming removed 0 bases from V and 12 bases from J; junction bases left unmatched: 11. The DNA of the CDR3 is TGCGCCAGCAGCCAAGATGTAGTATCAGGGAGGGATCAGTACTTC. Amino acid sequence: CASSQDVVSGRDQYF.

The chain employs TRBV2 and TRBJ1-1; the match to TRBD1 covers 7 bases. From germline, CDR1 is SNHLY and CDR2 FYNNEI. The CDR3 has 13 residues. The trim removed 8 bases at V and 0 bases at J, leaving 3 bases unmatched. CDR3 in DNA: TGTGCCAGCTCGGGACAGATGAACACTGAAGCTTTCTTT. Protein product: CASSGQMNTEAFF.

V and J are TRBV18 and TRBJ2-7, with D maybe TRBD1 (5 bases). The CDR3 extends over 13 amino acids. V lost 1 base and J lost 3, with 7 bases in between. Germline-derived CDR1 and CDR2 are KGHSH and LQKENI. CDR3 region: CASSPLGLYEQYF. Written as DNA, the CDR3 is TGTGCCAGCTCACCACTGGGGCTCTACGAGCAGTACTTC.

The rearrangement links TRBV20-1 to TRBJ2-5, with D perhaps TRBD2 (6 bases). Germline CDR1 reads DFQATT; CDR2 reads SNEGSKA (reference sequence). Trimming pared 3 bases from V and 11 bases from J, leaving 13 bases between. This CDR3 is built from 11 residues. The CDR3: CSARDGTGQYF. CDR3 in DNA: TGCAGTGCTAGGGACGGGACTGGTCAGTACTTC.

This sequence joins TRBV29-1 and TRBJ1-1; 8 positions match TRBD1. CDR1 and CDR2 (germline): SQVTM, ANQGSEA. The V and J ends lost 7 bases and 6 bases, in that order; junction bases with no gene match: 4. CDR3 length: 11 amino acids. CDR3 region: CSGRTGSEAFF. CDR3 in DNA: TGCAGCGGTAGGACAGGGTCTGAAGCTTTCTTT.

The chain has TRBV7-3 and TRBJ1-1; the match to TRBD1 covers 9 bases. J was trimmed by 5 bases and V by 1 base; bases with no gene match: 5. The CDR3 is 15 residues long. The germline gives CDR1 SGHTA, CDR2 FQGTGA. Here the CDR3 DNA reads TGTGCCAGCAGCTTAATCCCTGGGACAGGGACTGAAGCTTTCTTT. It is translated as CASSLIPGTGTEAFF.

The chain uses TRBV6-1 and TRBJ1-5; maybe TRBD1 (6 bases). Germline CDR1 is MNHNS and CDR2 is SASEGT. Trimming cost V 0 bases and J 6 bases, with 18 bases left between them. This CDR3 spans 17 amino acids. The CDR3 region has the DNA TGTGCCAGCAGTGAAGCCACTCCCCTGGGGGCTGGTCAGCCCCAGCATTTT. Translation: CASSEATPLGAGQPQHF.

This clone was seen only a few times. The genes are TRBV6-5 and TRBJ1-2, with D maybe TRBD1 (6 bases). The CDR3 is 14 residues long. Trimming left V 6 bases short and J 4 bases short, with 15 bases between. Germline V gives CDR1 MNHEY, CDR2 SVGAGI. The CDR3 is CASRLITGSYGYTF. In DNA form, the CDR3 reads TGTGCCAGCAGACTCATAACAGGGAGCTATGGCTACACCTTC.